This entry is about one T cell receptor beta chain. Participant age was about 18 to 89 years, and participants resided in fewer than 25 US areas. Donors were grouped by their self-reported clinical history. The sample originates from a study of blood T cell repertoires in COVID-19. The overall study: The United States, Italy and Spain were the sources of the acute and convalescent COVID-19 samples.

Germline V gene sequence: CDR1 KGHSH, CDR2 LQKENI. This CDR3 spans 16 amino acids. V gave up 0 bases and J gave up 1 base, with 13 bases separating them. As handled by the study authors: Quantification of nucleated cells was approximated via reference gene primer amplification. Produced via immunoSEQ multiplex PCR; TCRdb's table is partial and in-frame only. V and J calls and clone size come straight from that table; D and trimming were deduced from the DNA. The table lists 350,000 or so clones, more than 85% of them singletons. The specimen sequenced was PBMCs or T cells enriched from blood (not recorded which). The chain recombines TRBV18 with TRBJ2-7, with D unclear. The receptor's source is a woman aged 25 to 39 who had recovered from COVID-19. CDR3 DNA sequence: TGTGCCAGCTCACCACCGGTACAGCTTTTTTCCTACGAGCAGTACTTC. Its protein product is CASSPPVQLFSYEQYF.